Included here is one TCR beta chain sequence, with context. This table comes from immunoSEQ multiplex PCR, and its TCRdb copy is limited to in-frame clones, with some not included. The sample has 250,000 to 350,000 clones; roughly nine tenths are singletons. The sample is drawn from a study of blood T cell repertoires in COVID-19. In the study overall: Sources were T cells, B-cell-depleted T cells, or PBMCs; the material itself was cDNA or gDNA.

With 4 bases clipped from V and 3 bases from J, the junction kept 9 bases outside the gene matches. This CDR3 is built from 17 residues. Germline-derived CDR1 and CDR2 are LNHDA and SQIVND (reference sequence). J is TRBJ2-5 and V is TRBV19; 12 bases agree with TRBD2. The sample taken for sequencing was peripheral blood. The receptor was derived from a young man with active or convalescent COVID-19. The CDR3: CASSRLTSGSLEETQYF. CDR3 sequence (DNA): TGTGCCAGTAGTAGGTTGACTAGCGGGAGCCTAGAAGAGACCCAGTACTTC.